Listed below are T cell receptor beta chains from one sample, sequenced in a study of beta chain features in type 1 diabetes. Only in-frame clones appear in the TCRdb table, and some are missing; sequencing was by immunoSEQ multiplex PCR. This sample has about 230,000 clones, with 16% found just once. Sequences were obtained from naive CD4+ T cells from blood. These receptors were obtained from a young man with type 1 diabetes. Both conserved end residues are part of each CDR3. The D gene is left open where the match is weak. For some rows the clone size is stated as once, few or many, or as a class when expanded; others skip it.

TRBD2 TRBJ2-3 . TRBV7-8 TGTGCCAGCAGCGGTAGCGGGAGGATCGATACGCAGTATTTT CASSGSGRIDTQYF
. TRBJ2-5 . TRBV18 TGTGCCAGCTCACACGATTTTCAAGAGACCCAGTACTTC CASSHDFQETQYF
TRBD1 TRBJ2-1 few TRBV29-1 TGCAGCGCCCAACATTGGGGGACAGGGGTGGATGAGCAGTTCTTC CSAQHWGTGVDEQFF
. TRBJ1-1 few TRBV29-1 TGCAGCGCCGAGACTAAGACACCACCGGCCGAAGCTTTCTTT CSAETKTPPAEAFF
. TRBJ2-3 . TRBV6-5 TGTGCCAGCAGTTACTCGCGGGGCACAGATACGCAGTATTTT CASSYSRGTDTQYF
. TRBJ2-2 few TRBV5-6 TGTGCCAGCAGCATAGACCGGGACCCCGGGGAGCTGTTTTTT CASSIDRDPGELFF
. TRBJ2-2 . TRBV30 TGTGCCTGGACTACCCTTACTGAAACGAACACCGGGGAGCTGTTTTTT CAWTTLTETNTGELFF
TRBD2 TRBJ2-4 . TRBV19 TGTGCCAGTAGTTCGACTAGCGGGAGTGACATTCAGTACTTC CASSSTSGSDIQYF
TRBD1 TRBJ2-2 . TRBV29-1 TGCAGCGTTGTCGGACAGGCGAACACCGGGGAGCTGTTTTTT CSVVGQANTGELFF
. TRBJ1-3 . TRBV7-2 TGTGCCAGCAGCTTAGAAAGACGCAGTTTCTCTGGAAACACCATATATTTT CASSLERRSFSGNTIYF
. TRBJ2-1 . TRBV7-8 TGTGCCGGAACATGGGACTCCTACAATGAGCAGTTCTTC CAGTWDSYNEQFF